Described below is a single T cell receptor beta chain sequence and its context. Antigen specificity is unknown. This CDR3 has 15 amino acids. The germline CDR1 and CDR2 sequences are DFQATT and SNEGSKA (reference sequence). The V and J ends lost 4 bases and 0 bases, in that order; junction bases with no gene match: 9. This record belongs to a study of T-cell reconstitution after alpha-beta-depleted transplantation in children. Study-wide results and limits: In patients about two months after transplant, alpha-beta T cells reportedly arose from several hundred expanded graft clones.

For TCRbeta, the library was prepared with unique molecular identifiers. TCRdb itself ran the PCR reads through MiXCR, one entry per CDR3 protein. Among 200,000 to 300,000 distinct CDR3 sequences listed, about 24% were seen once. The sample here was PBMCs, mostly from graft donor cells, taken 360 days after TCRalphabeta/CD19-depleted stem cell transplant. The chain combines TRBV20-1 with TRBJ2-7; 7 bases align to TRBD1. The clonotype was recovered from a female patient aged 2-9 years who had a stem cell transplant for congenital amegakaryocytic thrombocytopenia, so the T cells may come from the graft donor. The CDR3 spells CSAKYPGTASYEQYF. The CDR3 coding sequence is TGCAGTGCTAAGTACCCCGGGACAGCCTCCTACGAGCAGTACTTC.